The clone carrying this T cell receptor beta chain showed up just a few times. Constant-region reverse primers amplified full-length variable regions, followed by semi-nested Nested Universal Primer A PCR. TCRdb redid the calling of the 5' RACE reads with MiXCR, one entry per CDR3 protein. The sample has approximately 60,000 distinct CDR3 sequences, approximately 26% seen once. Treg sorting used a CD4+CD25+CD127-/low gate. The CDR3 consists of 13 residues. Germline V gene lookup returns CDR1 MNHEY and CDR2 SVGAGI. Trimming pared 6 bases from V and 4 bases from J, leaving 10 bases between. The chain combines TRBV6-5 with TRBJ2-1; D is perhaps TRBD1 or TRBD2 (5 bases each). The sample was tumor-infiltrating Tregs sorted from the breast tumor. The origin of this receptor is a female donor with breast cancer. The DNA of the CDR3 is TGTGCCAGCAGCCGGGACCGGTACAATGAGCAGTTCTTC. Its translation is CASSRDRYNEQFF.